These T cell receptor beta chains were read from a single sample in a study of blood T cell repertoires in COVID-19. The method was immunoSEQ multiplex PCR; TCRdb's version includes in-frame clones alone and lacks a portion of them. The sample contains about 380,000 clones, more than 75% of which appear only once. The source material was PBMCs or T cells enriched from blood (not recorded which). These receptors came from a woman aged 18-29 years who had recovered from COVID-19. The CDR3 runs from the conserved cysteine through the conserved F or W. D genes are given only for firm matches. Clone size is stated in some rows and not others, as once, few, many or a class when expanded.

V gene	D gene	J gene	clone size	CDR3 protein	CDR3 DNA
TRBV6-5	TRBD2	TRBJ2-1	.	CASSYGLAGANEQFF	TGTGCCAGCAGTTACGGACTAGCGGGGGCCAATGAGCAGTTCTTC
TRBV12-3/TRBV12-4	TRBD1	TRBJ1-2	.	CASSSGTALGYTF	TGTGCCAGCAGTTCCGGGACAGCCCTTGGCTACACCTTC
TRBV5-1	TRBD2	TRBJ2-7	once	CASGRTSDGYEQYF	TGCGCCAGCGGAAGGACTAGCGACGGCTACGAGCAGTACTTC
TRBV12-5	.	TRBJ2-7	once	CARRPVERGGSYEQYF	TGTGCTAGACGTCCTGTTGAAAGGGGGGGCTCGTACGAGCAGTACTTC
TRBV6-5	TRBD2	TRBJ2-6	once	CASSYSAGAGANVLTF	TGTGCCAGCAGTTACTCAGCGGGGGCTGGGGCCAACGTCCTGACTTTC
TRBV5-1	.	TRBJ2-3	.	CASSLQGLTDTQYF	TGCGCCAGCAGCTTACAGGGATTAACAGATACGCAGTATTTT
TRBV5-1	.	TRBJ2-2	.	CASGREFWGGTGELFF	TGCGCCAGCGGAAGAGAATTTTGGGGAGGAACCGGGGAGCTGTTTTTT
TRBV24-1	TRBD2	TRBJ2-7	.	CATSVSGLADYEQYF	TGTGCCACCAGTGTCTCGGGACTAGCGGATTACGAGCAGTACTTC
TRBV4-2	TRBD2	TRBJ2-7	.	CASSQRIAGGSYEQYF	TGTGCCAGCAGCCAACGGATAGCGGGGGGTTCCTACGAGCAGTACTTC
TRBV6-1	.	TRBJ1-5	.	CASSEGRGINQPQHF	TGTGCCAGCAGTGAGGGCAGGGGTATCAATCAGCCCCAGCATTTT
TRBV6-2/TRBV6-3	.	TRBJ2-2	.	CASIPDWNTGELFF	TGTGCCAGCATCCCGGACTGGAACACCGGGGAGCTGTTTTTT
TRBV7-2	.	TRBJ2-7	.	CASSPKGAYEQYF	TGTGCCAGCAGCCCGAAGGGGGCCTACGAGCAGTACTTC
TRBV5-1	TRBD2	TRBJ2-2	.	CASSEGLADTGELFF	TGCGCCAGCAGCGAGGGACTAGCGGACACCGGGGAGCTGTTTTTT
TRBV19	.	TRBJ1-1	few	CASRFSGDTEAFF	TGTGCCAGTAGGTTTAGCGGGGACACTGAAGCTTTCTTT
TRBV6-6	.	TRBJ1-2	.	CASSPGRGYTF	TGTGCCAGCAGTCCTGGGAGGGGCTACACCTTC
TRBV30	TRBD1	TRBJ1-1	.	CAWRLQGTNTEAFF	TGTGCCTGGAGGCTACAGGGGACGAACACTGAAGCTTTCTTT
TRBV4-1	.	TRBJ2-7	few	CASSQGAGLTYEQYF	TGCGCCAGCAGCCAAGGAGCTGGGCTCACCTACGAGCAGTACTTC
TRBV5-6	.	TRBJ1-2	once	CASSPRGWDYGYTF	TGTGCCAGCAGTCCCCGGGGTTGGGACTATGGCTACACCTTC
TRBV5-1	.	TRBJ2-7	.	CASRISAEGYEQYF	TGCGCCAGCCGTATAAGCGCCGAAGGCTACGAGCAGTACTTC
TRBV11-3	.	TRBJ2-7	.	CASSLQGRGSEQYF	TGTGCCAGCAGCTTACAGGGGCGCGGAAGCGAGCAGTACTTC